These T cell receptor beta chains were read from a single sample in a study of blood T cells in healthy people across ages. TCRdb recomputed calls from the 5' RACE reads with MiXCR, one row per CDR3 protein. The table has 1.5 million to 2 million distinct CDR3 sequences, 28% seen once. Specimen: blood. These receptors all come from a woman in her thirties in good health. Both conserved end residues are part of each CDR3.

TRBJ2-5 | TRBV9 | CASSVASSSQETQYF
TRBJ2-3 | TRBV2 | CASSTGENTQYF
NA | TRBV6-6 | CASSASPGVGETQYF
TRBJ2-3 | TRBV5-1 | CASSLAGTPKADTQYF
TRBJ1-1 | TRBV7-9 | CASSFQGNPNTEAFF
TRBJ2-2 | TRBV6-5 | CASSYSISSPTGELFF
TRBJ2-7 | TRBV28 | CASRSDRRVDEQYF
TRBJ2-3 | TRBV10-1 | CASSESADRTDTQYF
TRBJ2-3 | TRBV15 | CATGWRRSTDTQYF
TRBJ2-3 | TRBV10-3 | CAISANAGRGLDTQYF
TRBJ2-7 | TRBV2 | CASSDPGQEQYF
TRBJ1-4 | TRBV11-2 | CASSLLLGNEKLFF
TRBJ1-6 | TRBV6-5 | CASSYGASPRGSSYNSPIHF
TRBJ2-3 | TRBV18 | CASSLVSSLAITDTQYF
TRBJ1-1 | TRBV29-1 | CSSRTGGNTEAFF
TRBJ2-5 | TRBV2 | CASNGPYSSGGAETQYF
TRBJ2-5 | TRBV29-1 | CSAAPDRAGTQYF
TRBJ2-1 | TRBV25-1 | CASSLPQGREQFF
TRBJ1-6 | TRBV6-6 | CASSYSEAGTYNSPLHF
TRBJ2-7 | TRBV19 | CASSIDGTGDLPVLNEQYF
TRBJ2-7 | TRBV18 | CASSYRTSGSFGEQYF
TRBJ2-7 | TRBV6-6 | CASGGAAETRYF
TRBJ2-2 | TRBV12-3/TRBV12-4 | CASNTGTSGRPRLFF
TRBJ2-1 | TRBV30 | CAWRQGRSYNEQFF
TRBJ2-4 | TRBV5-1 | CASSPGSGALYEQYF
NA | TRBV20-1 | CSAHLENQETQYF
TRBJ2-1 | TRBV2 | CASRTLAAGPGEQFF
TRBJ2-7 | TRBV29-1 | CSVRRGGGTYEQYF
TRBJ1-2 | TRBV12-3/TRBV12-4 | CASSWDTGSYGYTF
TRBJ2-5 | TRBV20-1 | CSARAGLEETQYF
TRBJ2-1 | TRBV7-3 | CASSLTGVGVTNEQFF
TRBJ2-1 | TRBV9 | CASSPATGSNEQFF
TRBJ1-5 | TRBV7-3 | CASSSYRNQDQPQHF
TRBJ1-2 | TRBV3-1 | CASSLRQGGYIF
TRBJ2-1 | TRBV5-1 | CATRQGVNNEQFF
TRBJ2-3 | TRBV4-1 | CASSQEPESTDTQYF
TRBJ1-4 | TRBV5-1 | CASSSDRSGYQEKLFF
TRBJ2-3 | TRBV5-5 | CASSLGVSGGSTDTQYF
TRBJ2-1 | TRBV9 | CASSDFRGSNEQFF
TRBJ2-3 | TRBV28 | CASSQRGAATDTQYF
TRBJ2-7 | TRBV7-2 | CASSSTGSGGPYEQYF
TRBJ1-1 | TRBV9 | CASSAPFTGAEAFF
TRBJ1-1 | TRBV29-1 | CSVGHGPNTEAFF
TRBJ2-1 | TRBV7-9 | CASSAAPGLYYNEQFF
TRBJ2-3 | TRBV20-1 | CSARDLSSGGADTQYF
TRBJ1-4 | TRBV7-8 | CASRGQSFNEKLFF
TRBJ2-4 | TRBV6-1 | CASSEGLLAKNIQYF
TRBJ2-1 | TRBV5-5 | CASSPGNGGYNEQFF
TRBJ2-7 | TRBV20-1 | CGASGQGSSYEQYF
TRBJ2-5 | TRBV27 | CASSLSGAIWYF
NA | TRBV1 | CTSSQGGHSYEQYF
TRBJ1-2 | TRBV29-1 | CSATFRLTDGYTF
TRBJ2-1 | TRBV12-3/TRBV12-4 | CASSLTGLVYNEQFF
TRBJ2-7 | TRBV20-1 | CSTQGQGTYEQYF
TRBJ2-5 | TRBV20-1 | CSAAITGTEETQYF
TRBJ2-1 | TRBV27 | CASSFVGGPNNEQFF
TRBJ2-3 | TRBV5-1 | CVSSSGLAGVTDTQYF
TRBJ1-6 | TRBV5-1 | CASSLGEGSPLHF